The T cell receptor (beta chain) described here comes from a study of blood T cell repertoires in COVID-19. Whole-study context: PBMCs, B-cell-depleted T cells, or T cells were the source of the cDNA or gDNA that made up the material.

The germline gives CDR1 LGHNA, CDR2 YSLEER. The CDR3 contains 15 residues. V shed 3 bases and J 8 bases; nucleotides not matched to a gene: 9. The assay was immunoSEQ multiplex PCR, and TCRdb's table has in-frame clones only and misses some. The sample has 200,000 to 250,000 clones; under 90% are singletons. The sample holds one count of this clone. Study members were between 18 and 89 years old and lived in 25 or so US regions. In Cohort 3, a recovered donor had either two negative PCRs, clearance, or symptom resolution. The chain is built from TRBV4-3 and TRBJ1-2; 10 bases are a match to TRBD1. The TCR comes from a man between 60 and 75 years old who had recovered from COVID-19. Sequencing used PBMCs or T cells enriched from blood (not recorded which). CDR3 coding DNA: TGCGCCAGCAGCCACAGGGACAGGGGTTTAGGAGGCTACACCTTC. Translating it yields CASSHRDRGLGGYTF.